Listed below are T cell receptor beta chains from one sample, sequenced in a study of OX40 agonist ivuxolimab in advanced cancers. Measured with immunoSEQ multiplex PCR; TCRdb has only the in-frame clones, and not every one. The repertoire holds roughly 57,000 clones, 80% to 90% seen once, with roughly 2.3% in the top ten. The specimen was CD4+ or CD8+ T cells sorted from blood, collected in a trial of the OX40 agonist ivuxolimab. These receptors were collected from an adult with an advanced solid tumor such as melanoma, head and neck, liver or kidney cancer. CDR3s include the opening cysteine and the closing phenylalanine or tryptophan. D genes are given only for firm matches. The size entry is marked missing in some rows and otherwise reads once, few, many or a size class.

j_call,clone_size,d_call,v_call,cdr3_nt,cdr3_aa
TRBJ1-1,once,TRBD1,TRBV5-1,TGCGCCAGCACCTTGTCCGGACAGGGCACTGAAGCTTTCTTT,CASTLSGQGTEAFF
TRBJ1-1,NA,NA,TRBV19,TGTGCCAGTAGTCTTTCGACAGGAGTAAAGAACACTGAAGCTTTCTTT,CASSLSTGVKNTEAFF
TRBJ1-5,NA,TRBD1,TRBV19,TGTGCCAGTAGTAGGAGGGGACAGGGAGGGGATCAGCCCCAGCATTTT,CASSRRGQGGDQPQHF
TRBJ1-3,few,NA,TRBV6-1,TGTGCCAGCAGTGAACTCTCTGGAAACACCATATATTTT,CASSELSGNTIYF
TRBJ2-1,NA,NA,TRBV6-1,TGTGCCAGCAGTGAGGGTGGGGTGTATGAGCAGTTCTTC,CASSEGGVYEQFF
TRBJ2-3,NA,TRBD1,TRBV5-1,TGCGCCAGCAGGGACAGGGTTTCCACAGATACGCAGTATTTT,CASRDRVSTDTQYF
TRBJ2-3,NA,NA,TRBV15,TGTGCCACCAGCAGAGATGGGGGTTCGAGCACAGATACGCAGTATTTT,CATSRDGGSSTDTQYF
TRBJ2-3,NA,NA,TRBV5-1,TGCGCCAGCAGCTCGCTTGGGGCGCCAGGGGTTACGCAGTATTTT,CASSSLGAPGVTQYF
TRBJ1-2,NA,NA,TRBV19,TGTGCCAGTAGTATAAAAGGTCATGGCTACACCTTC,CASSIKGHGYTF
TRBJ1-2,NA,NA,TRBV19,TGTGCCAGTAGGTCCCCCAGGCCAAGTGGGGACTATGGCTACACCTTC,CASRSPRPSGDYGYTF
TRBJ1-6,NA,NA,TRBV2,TGTGCCAGCAGTGCCGAGGGGCGCGGTTCACCCCTCCACTTT,CASSAEGRGSPLHF
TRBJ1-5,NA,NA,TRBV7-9,TGTGCCAGCAGCTTGGACAGCTTCAATCAGCCCCAGCATTTT,CASSLDSFNQPQHF
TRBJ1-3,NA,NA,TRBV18,TGTGCCAGCTCACCAGAGGGTGACACCATATATTTT,CASSPEGDTIYF
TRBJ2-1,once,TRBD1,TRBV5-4,TGTGCCAGCAGCTTGGTTGCCGGGACAGGGGGCAGGAATGAGCAGTTCTTC,CASSLVAGTGGRNEQFF
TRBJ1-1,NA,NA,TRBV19,TGTGCCAGTTGTAGCGGCCTGAACACTGAAGCTTTCTTT,CASCSGLNTEAFF
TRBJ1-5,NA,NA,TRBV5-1,TGCGCCAGCAGCTTGGGACATCCTAATCAGCCCCAGCATTTT,CASSLGHPNQPQHF
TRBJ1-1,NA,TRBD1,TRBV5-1,TGCGCCAGCAGCTTGGCGACAGGGTTCGGGGGAACTGAAGCTTTCTTT,CASSLATGFGGTEAFF
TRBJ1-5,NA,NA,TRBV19,TGTGCCAGTAGTCCCCGGGACGGGAATCAGCCCCAGCATTTT,CASSPRDGNQPQHF
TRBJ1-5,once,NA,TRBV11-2,TGTGCCAGCAGCCCGGGGGTTGGCAATCAGCCCCAGCATTTT,CASSPGVGNQPQHF
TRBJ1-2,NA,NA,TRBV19,TGTGCCAGTAGTCTCTTATCAGGCGGTGGCTACACCTTC,CASSLLSGGGYTF
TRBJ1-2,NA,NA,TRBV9,TGTGCCAGCAGCGCCCGGGGGGACGGGTCCTATGGCTACACCTTC,CASSARGDGSYGYTF
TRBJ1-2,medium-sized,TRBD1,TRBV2,TGTGCCAGCAGGACAGGGGCATCGGGAGGCTACACCTTC,CASRTGASGGYTF
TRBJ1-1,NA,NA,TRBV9,TGTGCCAGCAGCGTAGTACCCGACACTGAAGCTTTCTTT,CASSVVPDTEAFF
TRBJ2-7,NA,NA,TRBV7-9,TGTGCCAGCAGCGCAGCAGGGCCACCCTCCTACGAGCAGTACTTC,CASSAAGPPSYEQYF
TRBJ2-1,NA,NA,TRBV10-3,TGTGCCATCAGTGAACCCGGGACGGATGACAATGAGCAGTTCTTC,CAISEPGTDDNEQFF
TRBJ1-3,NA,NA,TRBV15,TGTGCCACCAGCAACCTGAGGGTGCGAAACACCATATATTTT,CATSNLRVRNTIYF
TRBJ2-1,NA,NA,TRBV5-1,TGCGCCAGCACCCCGACCGGGACTGGAGTTCGCGATGAGCAGTTCTTC,CASTPTGTGVRDEQFF
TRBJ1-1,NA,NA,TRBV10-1,TGCGCCAGCAGTGAGGTAACAGGGAACACTGAAGCTTTCTTT,CASSEVTGNTEAFF
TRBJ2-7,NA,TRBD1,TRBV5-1,TGCGCCAGCAGCTTGGTAGGACAGGGGGCTGACGAGCAGTACTTC,CASSLVGQGADEQYF
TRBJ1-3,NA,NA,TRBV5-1,TGCGCCAGCAGCTTGGTCGGGGGAAACACCATATATTTT,CASSLVGGNTIYF
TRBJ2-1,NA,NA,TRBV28,TGTGCCAGCAGTTTACAAGGGAGGATAGAGAATGAGCAGTTCTTC,CASSLQGRIENEQFF
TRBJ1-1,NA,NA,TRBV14,TGTGCCAGCAGCCAAGTTTTGGGACTGGGGAACACTGAAGCTTTCTTT,CASSQVLGLGNTEAFF
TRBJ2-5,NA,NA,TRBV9,TGTGCCAGCAGCGTAGCGGACAGCGGGGAGACCCAGTACTTC,CASSVADSGETQYF
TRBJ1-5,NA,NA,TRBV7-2,TGTGCCAGCAGCCGAGGCGGACAGCCCCAGCATTTT,CASSRGGQPQHF
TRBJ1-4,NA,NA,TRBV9,TGTGCCAGCAGCGCTACGATGGCTCTAGAAAAACTGTTTTTT,CASSATMALEKLFF
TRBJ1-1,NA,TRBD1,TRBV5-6,TGTGCCAGCAGCCAACCGGGACAGCCGAACACTGAAGCTTTCTTT,CASSQPGQPNTEAFF
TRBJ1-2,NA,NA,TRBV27,TGTGCCAGCAGTTACAGGGCTCGAGCAGATGGCTACACCTTC,CASSYRARADGYTF
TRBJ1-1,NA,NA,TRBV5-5,TGTGCCAGCAGCTTAGGGGGGCGCGGTGGCACTGAAGCTTTCTTT,CASSLGGRGGTEAFF
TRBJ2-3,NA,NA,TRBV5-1,TGCGCCAGCAGCTTCTCGGAGGCGCGCACAGATACGCAGTATTTT,CASSFSEARTDTQYF
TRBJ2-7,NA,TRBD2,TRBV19,TGTGCCAGTAGTATGGGAGGGTTACAAGCCTACGAGCAGTACTTC,CASSMGGLQAYEQYF
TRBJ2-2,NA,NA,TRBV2,TGTGCCAGCAGTGAAGAGAACACCGGGGAGCTGTTTTTT,CASSEENTGELFF
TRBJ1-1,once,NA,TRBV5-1,TGCGCCAGCAGCGCGTTTGATTCTCCTGAAACTGAAGCTTTCTTT,CASSAFDSPETEAFF
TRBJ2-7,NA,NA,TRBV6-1,TGTGCCAGCAGTCCCCGGGCGGCCACCTCCGAGCAGTACTTC,CASSPRAATSEQYF
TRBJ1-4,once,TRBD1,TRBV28,TGTGCCAGCAGATCGGGACAGGATAATGAAAAACTGTTTTTT,CASRSGQDNEKLFF
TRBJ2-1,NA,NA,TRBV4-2,TGTGCCAGCAGCCCCGGGTTGTCTCAGGCCCACAATGAGCAGTTCTTC,CASSPGLSQAHNEQFF
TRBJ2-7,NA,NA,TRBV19,TGTGCCAGTAGTATGATGGGGACCTACGAGCAGTACTTC,CASSMMGTYEQYF
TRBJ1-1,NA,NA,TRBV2,TGTGCCAGCAGCGAGGGCAGGGGCACTGAAGCTTTCTTT,CASSEGRGTEAFF
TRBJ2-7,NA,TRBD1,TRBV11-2,TGTGCCAGCAGCCCAGACAGGGGCGAGCAGTACTTC,CASSPDRGEQYF
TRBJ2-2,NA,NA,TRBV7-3,TGTGCCAGCAGCTTAACGAAAGGCACCGGGGAGCTGTTTTTT,CASSLTKGTGELFF
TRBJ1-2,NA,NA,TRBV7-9,TGTGCCAGCAGCTTAGCCTATGGGAAAAAGTTGGATGGCTACACCTTC,CASSLAYGKKLDGYTF
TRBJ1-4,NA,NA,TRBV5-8,TGTGCCAGCAGCTCCCACAGGAAGAGAGATGAAAAACTGTTTTTT,CASSSHRKRDEKLFF
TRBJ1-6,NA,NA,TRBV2,TGTGCCAGCACCCTGGGAGAGCCCTATAATAATTCACCCCTCCACTTT,CASTLGEPYNNSPLHF
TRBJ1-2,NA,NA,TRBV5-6,TGTGCCAGCAGGCGGGGCAACTACGGAGGCTACACCTTC,CASRRGNYGGYTF
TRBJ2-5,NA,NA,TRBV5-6,TGTGCCAGCAGCTTTTGGGGACTAGAGACCCAGTACTTC,CASSFWGLETQYF
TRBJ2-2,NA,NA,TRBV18,TGTGCCAGCTCACTTTTGCAGCTCGACAGGAGGAACCGCGATCAAGCCGGGGAGCTGTTTTTT,CASSLLQLDRRNRDQAGELFF
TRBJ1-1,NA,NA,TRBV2,TGTGCCAGCAGTGATGGGGTCAGTAGGGCTGAAGCTTTCTTT,CASSDGVSRAEAFF
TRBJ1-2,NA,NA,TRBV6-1,TGTGCCAGCCTCGCCCAACCCCAGGGACTCCATGGCTACACCTTC,CASLAQPQGLHGYTF
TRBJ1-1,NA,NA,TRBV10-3,TGTGCCACCCACGACAGAGACACTGAAGCTTTCTTT,CATHDRDTEAFF
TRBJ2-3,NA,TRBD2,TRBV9,TGTGCCAGCAGCGTAGCGGCGGGGGGGCCGGGATACACAGATACGCAGTATTTT,CASSVAAGGPGYTDTQYF